This TCR beta chain was recorded in a study of shared clonotypes between healthy human individuals. As for this clone: No antigen is known for it.

V was clipped by 0 bases and J by 5 bases; unmatched bases: 4. Germline V gene data show CDR1 as LNHNV and CDR2 as YYDKDF (reference sequence). This CDR3 contains 15 residues. General study findings and limits: Estimated clonotype richness was generally higher in naive than memory subsets. With a few donors compared, around 5% of naive CD4 clonotypes were shared.

Clones were read by immunoSEQ multiplex PCR, and TCRdb kept only the in-frame ones, dropping some. The data hold millions of clones, with approximately 92% observed a single time. The chain employs TRBV15 and TRBJ1-5; TRBD1 matches 7 bases. This TCR was sampled from a man between 18 and 35 years old in good health. Material for sequencing was naive CD4+ T cells sorted from blood. Specified subset: CD45RA+ positively selected. CDR3 sequence reads: CATSREGGGDQPQHF. The CDR3 bases are TGTGCCACCAGCAGAGAAGGAGGGGGCGATCAGCCCCAGCATTTT.